This T cell receptor (beta chain) originates from a study of blood T cell repertoires in COVID-19 (dated by TCRdb to the early 2020s). The study in broad terms: Samples from collaborators originated in the United States, Italy and Spain and spanned both the acute and convalescent phases of COVID-19. The samples were drawn from two sources: the first 160 participants of the ongoing ImmuneRACE study, and 1,000 to 1,500 subjects contributed by 6 global collaborators. A de-identified subject ID, COVID-19 status, age in years and sex were almost always included in the sample metadata. The prospective study material was composed of cDNA or gDNA derived from T cells, B-cell-depleted T cells, or PBMCs. Deeply sampled blood TCRbeta repertoires from subjects exposed to, actively infected with, or recovered from COVID-19 were included in the dataset. A freely available public database, intended as a resource for researchers studying the immune response to SARS-CoV-2, is where the repertoires were released. Where available, HLA class I and class II types were taken from metadata supplied by the sample provider and were not determined by assay-based typing.

As for this clone: Its binding antigen is unknown. Per-base qualities were not stored, and no clone one base away is much larger.

Study-wide findings and limitations: Clinical and demographic metadata were provided uncurated, with the amount varying by source and participant.

There are 18 amino acids in the CDR3, from cysteine to phenylalanine inclusive. The entry retains the CDR3 DNA only, 54 bases that are in frame from base 1. V and J are truncated by 1 base and 13 bases respectively, leaving an intervening sequence of 28 bases. The immunoSEQ Assay, a bias-controlled multiplex PCR, was used to amplify TCRbeta CDR3 regions from genomic DNA. Concerning the study's data processing: The number of nucleated cells in each sample was estimated by amplification of reference gene primers within the assay. To quantify the absolute abundance of each unique TCRbeta CDR3 rearrangement, sequence reads were collapsed and filtered. For each sample, productive Simpson clonality was calculated by taking the square root of Simpson's diversity index across productive rearrangements. Held by TCRdb, this immuneACCESS table contains in-frame sequences only and omits some clones. Under half of the omission traces to an unresolved V gene where checked; the cause of the rest is unknown. That table is the source of V, J and clone size, and D and trimming were worked out from the DNA. The sample yields some 97,000 clones; 70% to 80% were counted once. The top ten constitute 12% of the sample.

Each collaborating institution followed its own protocols to collect whole blood in K2EDTA tubes. For TCRbeta analysis, collaborator samples were shipped as frozen whole blood, as isolated PBMCs, or as DNA extracted from either sample type. The chain is made from TRBV23-1 and TRBJ2-2; the D gene is perhaps TRBD1, from 6 matching bases. TRBV23-1 qualifies as an ORF whose function is uncertain. The receptor was isolated from a woman aged 70-85 years with acute or convalescent COVID-19. Sequencing input: peripheral blood. The DNA sequence follows: TGCGCCAGCAGTCAATTTAACCCAGGGGAAGTGGATGATTTTCGGCTGTTTTTT. Its protein product is CASSQFNPGEVDDFRLFF.